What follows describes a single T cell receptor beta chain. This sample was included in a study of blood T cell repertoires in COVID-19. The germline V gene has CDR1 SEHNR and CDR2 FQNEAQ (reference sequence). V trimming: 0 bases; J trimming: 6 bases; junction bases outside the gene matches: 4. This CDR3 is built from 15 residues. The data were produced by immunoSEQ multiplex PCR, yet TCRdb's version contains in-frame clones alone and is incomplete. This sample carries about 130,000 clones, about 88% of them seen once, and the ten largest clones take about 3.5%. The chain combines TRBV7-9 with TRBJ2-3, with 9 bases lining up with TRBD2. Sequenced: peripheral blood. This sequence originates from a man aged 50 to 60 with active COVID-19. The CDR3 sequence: CASSLARTSADTQYF. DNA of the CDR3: TGTGCCAGCAGCTTAGCACGGACTAGCGCCGATACGCAGTATTTT.